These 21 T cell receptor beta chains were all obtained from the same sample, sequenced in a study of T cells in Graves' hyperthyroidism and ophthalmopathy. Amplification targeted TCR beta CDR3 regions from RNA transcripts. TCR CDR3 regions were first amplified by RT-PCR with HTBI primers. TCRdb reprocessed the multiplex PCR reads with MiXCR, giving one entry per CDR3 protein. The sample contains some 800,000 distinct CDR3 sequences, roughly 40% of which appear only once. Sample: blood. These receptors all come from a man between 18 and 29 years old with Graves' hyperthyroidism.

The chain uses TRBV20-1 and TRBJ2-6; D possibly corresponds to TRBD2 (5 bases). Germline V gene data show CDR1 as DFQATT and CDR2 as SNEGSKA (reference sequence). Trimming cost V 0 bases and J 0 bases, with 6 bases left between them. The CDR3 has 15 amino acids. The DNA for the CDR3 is TGCAGTGCTAGAGACACTAGCTCTGGGGCCAACGTCCTGACTTTC. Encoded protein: CSARDTSSGANVLTF.

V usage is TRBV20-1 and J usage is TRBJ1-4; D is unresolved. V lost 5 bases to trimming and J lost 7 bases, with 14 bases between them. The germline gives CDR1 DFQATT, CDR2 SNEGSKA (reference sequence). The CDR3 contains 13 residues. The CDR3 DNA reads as TGCAGTGCTCTAAGACCCTCCGGTGAAAAACTGTTTTTT. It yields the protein CSALRPSGEKLFF.

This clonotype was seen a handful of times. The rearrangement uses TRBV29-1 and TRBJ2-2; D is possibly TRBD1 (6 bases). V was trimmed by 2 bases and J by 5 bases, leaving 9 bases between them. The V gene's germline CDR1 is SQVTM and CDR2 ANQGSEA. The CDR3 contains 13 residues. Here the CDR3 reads CSVEYQGTGELFF. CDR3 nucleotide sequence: TGCAGCGTTGAATACCAGGGGACCGGGGAGCTGTTTTTT.

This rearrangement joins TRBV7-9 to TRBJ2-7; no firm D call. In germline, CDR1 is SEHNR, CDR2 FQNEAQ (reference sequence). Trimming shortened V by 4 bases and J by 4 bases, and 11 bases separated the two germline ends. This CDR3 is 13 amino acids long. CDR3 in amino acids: CASSSTSKYEQYF. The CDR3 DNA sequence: TGTGCCAGCAGCTCTACCTCTAAATACGAGCAGTACTTC.

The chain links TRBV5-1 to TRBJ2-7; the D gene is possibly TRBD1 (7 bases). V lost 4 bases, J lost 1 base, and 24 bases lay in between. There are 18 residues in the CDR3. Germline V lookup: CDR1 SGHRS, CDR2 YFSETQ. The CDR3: CASSPDDAGGFLSYEQYF. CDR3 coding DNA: TGCGCCAGCAGCCCGGACGACGCAGGGGGGTTTTTGTCCTACGAGCAGTACTTC.

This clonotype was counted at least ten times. CDR3 sequence: CASTGGNQPQHF. The CDR3 bases are TGTGCCAGCACCGGTGGCAATCAGCCCCAGCATTTT. The chain recombines TRBV2 with TRBJ1-5; no clear D gene. There are 12 residues in the CDR3. Germline assignment: CDR1 SNHLY and CDR2 FYNNEI. Trimming pared 7 bases from V and 2 bases from J, leaving 6 bases between.

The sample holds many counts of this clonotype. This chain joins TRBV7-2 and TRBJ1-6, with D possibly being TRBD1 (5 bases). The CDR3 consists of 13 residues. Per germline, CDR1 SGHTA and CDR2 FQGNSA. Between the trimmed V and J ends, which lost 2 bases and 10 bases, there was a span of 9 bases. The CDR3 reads CASSLPGQSPLHF. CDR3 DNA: TGTGCCAGCAGCTTACCGGGGCAATCACCCCTCCACTTT.

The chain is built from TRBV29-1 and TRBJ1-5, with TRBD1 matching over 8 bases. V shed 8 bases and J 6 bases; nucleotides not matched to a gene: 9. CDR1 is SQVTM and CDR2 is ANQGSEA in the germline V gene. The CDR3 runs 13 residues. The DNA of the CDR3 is TGCAGCTTGGACGGACAGGGCGGTCAGCCCCAGCATTTT. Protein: CSLDGQGGQPQHF.

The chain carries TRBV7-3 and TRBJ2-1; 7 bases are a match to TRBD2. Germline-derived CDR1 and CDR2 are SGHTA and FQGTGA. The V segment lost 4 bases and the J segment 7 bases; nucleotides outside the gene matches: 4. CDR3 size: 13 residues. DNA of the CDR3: TGTGCCAGCAGCTCTAGCGGAACAAATGAGCAGTTCTTC. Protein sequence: CASSSSGTNEQFF.

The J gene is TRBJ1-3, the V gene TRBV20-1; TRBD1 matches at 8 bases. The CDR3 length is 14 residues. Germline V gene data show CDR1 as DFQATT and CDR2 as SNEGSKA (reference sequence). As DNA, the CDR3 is TGCGGTGTTAGTCGGACAGGGTCTGGAAACACCATATATTTT. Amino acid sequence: CGVSRTGSGNTIYF.

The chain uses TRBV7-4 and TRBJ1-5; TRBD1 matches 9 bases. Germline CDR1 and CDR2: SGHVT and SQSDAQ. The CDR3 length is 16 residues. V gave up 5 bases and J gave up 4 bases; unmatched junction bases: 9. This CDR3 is CASSQGTGPGNQPQHF. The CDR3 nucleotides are TGTGCCAGCAGCCAAGGGACAGGGCCGGGAAATCAGCCCCAGCATTTT. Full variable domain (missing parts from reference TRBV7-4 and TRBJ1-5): GAGVSQSPRYKVAKRGRDVALRCDSISGHVTLYWYRQTLGQGSEVLTYSQSDAQRDKSGRPSGRFSAERPERSVSTLKIQRTEQGDSAVYLCASSQGTGPGNQPQHFGDGTRLSIL.

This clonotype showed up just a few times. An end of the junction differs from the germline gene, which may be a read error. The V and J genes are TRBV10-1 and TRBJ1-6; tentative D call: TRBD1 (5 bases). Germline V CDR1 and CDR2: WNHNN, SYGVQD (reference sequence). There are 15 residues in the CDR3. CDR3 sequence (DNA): TGTGCCAGCAGCCAAGATCAGGGCGTTAATTCACCCCTCCACTTT. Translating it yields CASSQDQGVNSPLHF.

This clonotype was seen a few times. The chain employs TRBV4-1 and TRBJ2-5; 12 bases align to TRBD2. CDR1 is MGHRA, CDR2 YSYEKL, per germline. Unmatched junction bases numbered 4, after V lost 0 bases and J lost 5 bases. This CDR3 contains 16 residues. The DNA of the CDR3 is TGCGCCAGCAGCCAAGAGCTAGCGGGGGGGCCCGAGACCCAGTACTTC. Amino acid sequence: CASSQELAGGPETQYF.

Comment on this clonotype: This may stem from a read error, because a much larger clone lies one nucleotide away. The CDR3 DNA follows: TGTGCCAGCAGCGTACAGAGCACTGAAGCTTTCTTT. It is translated as CASSVQSTEAFF. The chain carries TRBV5-5 and TRBJ1-1; no clear D gene. V was shortened by 4 bases and J by 4 bases, with 8 bases between the two germline ends. Germline loops: CDR1 SGHKS, CDR2 YYEKEE (reference sequence). CDR3 length: 12 residues.

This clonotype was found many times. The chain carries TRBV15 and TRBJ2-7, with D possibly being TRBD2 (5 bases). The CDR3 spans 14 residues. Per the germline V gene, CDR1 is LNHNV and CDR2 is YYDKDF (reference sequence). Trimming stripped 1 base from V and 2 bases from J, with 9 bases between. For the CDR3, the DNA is TGTGCCACCAGCAGAGTAGCGCAGGCCTACGAGCAGTACTTC. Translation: CATSRVAQAYEQYF.

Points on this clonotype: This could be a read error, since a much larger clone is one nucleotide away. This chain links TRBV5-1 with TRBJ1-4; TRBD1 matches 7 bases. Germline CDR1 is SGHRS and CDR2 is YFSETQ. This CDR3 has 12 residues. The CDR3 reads CASSPQGEKLLF. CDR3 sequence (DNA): TGCGCCAGCAGCCCGCAGGGGGAAAAACTGCTTTTT.

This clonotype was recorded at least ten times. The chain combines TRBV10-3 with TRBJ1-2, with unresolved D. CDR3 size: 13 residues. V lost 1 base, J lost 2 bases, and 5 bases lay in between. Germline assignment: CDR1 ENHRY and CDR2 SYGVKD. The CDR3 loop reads CAISEWENYGYTF. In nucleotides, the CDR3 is TGTGCCATCAGTGAGTGGGAAAACTATGGCTACACCTTC.

CDR3 nucleotides: TGTGCCAGCAGTCCGGGGGGGGAGACTAATGAAAAACTGTTTTTT. It translates to CASSPGGETNEKLFF. The chain recombines TRBV12-3 or TRBV12-4 with TRBJ1-4, with D tentatively TRBD1 (5 bases). With 5 bases removed from V and 2 bases from J, the gap between germline ends came to 12 bases. The CDR3 loop spans 15 amino acids.

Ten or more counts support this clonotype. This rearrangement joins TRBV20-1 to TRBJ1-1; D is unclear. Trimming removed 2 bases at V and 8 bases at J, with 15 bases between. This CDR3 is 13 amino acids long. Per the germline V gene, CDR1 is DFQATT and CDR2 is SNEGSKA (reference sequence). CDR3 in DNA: TGCAGTGCTAGACAGCCAGGCGTTGGCGAAGCTTTCTTT. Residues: CSARQPGVGEAFF.

This CDR3 is CASRLDRGISYEQYF. CDR3 sequence (DNA): TGTGCCAGCAGACTTGACAGGGGGATTTCCTACGAGCAGTACTTC. The V gene is TRBV7-8, the J gene TRBJ2-7, with 9 bases lining up with TRBD1. Germline CDR1 reads SGHVS; CDR2 reads FQNEAQ. V lost 6 bases and J lost 1; bases outside the gene matches: 7. The CDR3 consists of 15 residues.

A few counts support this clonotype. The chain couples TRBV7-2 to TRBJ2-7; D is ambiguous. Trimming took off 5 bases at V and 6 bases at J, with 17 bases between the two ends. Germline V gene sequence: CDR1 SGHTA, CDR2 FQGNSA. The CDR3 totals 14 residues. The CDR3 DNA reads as TGTGCCAGCAGCGTAGGGCGAAGCCTAGGCGAGCAGTACTTC. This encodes CASSVGRSLGEQYF.